This TCR beta chain was retrieved from a study of control samples from healthy donors and cancer patients. There are 16 residues in the CDR3. V gave up 1 base and J gave up 5 bases; unmatched junction bases: 5. From germline, CDR1 is SGHAT and CDR2 FQNNGV. Sequencing used immunoSEQ multiplex PCR; TCRdb keeps in-frame clones, though not all of them. The sample consists of 150,000 or so clones, roughly 94% of them appearing once. Sequencing used PBMCs. The origin of this receptor is a man aged 55 to 70 with colorectal cancer. This chain uses TRBV11-2 with TRBJ2-1; 10 bases are shared with TRBD2. The CDR3 DNA follows: TGTGCCAGCAGCTTAGTGTCTAGCGGGGGACACAATGAGCAGTTCTTC. The encoded protein is CASSLVSSGGHNEQFF.